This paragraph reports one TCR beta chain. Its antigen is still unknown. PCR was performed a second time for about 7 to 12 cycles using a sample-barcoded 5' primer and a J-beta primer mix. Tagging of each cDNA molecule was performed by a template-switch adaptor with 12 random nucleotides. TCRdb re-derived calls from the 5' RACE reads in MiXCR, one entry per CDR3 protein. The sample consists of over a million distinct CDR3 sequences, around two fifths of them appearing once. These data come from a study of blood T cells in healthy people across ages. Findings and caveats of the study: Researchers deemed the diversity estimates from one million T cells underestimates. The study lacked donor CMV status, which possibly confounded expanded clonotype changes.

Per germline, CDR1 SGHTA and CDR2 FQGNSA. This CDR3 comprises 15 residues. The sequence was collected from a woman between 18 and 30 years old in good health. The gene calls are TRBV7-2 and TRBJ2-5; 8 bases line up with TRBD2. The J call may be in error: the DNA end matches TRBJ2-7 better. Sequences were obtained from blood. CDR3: CASSNPVLAANEQYF. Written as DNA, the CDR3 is TGTGCCAGCAGCAACCCGGTACTAGCGGCCAACGAGCAGTACTTC.